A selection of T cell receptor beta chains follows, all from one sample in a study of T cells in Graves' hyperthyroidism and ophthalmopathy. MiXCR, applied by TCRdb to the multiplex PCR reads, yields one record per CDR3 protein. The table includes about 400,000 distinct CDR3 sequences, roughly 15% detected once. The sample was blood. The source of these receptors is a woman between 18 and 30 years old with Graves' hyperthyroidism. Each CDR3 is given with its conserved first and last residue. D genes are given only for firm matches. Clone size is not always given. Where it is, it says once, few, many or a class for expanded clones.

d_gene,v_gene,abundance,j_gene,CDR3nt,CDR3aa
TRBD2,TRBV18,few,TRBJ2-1,TGTGCCAGCTCACCTGGACTAGCGGGTGAGCAGTTCTTC,CASSPGLAGEQFF
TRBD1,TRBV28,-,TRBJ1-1,TGTGCCAGCAGTTTACCCCAGGGCCTCGGAACAGGGGCAAACACTGAAGCTTTCTTT,CASSLPQGLGTGANTEAFF
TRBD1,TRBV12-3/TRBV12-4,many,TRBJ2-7,TGTGCCAGCAGTTTAAGGGGGCTTGGACCCTACGAGCAGTACTTC,CASSLRGLGPYEQYF
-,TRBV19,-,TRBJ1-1,TGTGCCAGTAGTCCCGAGGCCGGTGAAGCTTTCTTT,CASSPEAGEAFF
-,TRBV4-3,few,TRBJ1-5,TGCGCCAGCAGCCCGACGTCGGCAGGGCGCCAGCCCCAGCATTTT,CASSPTSAGRQPQHF
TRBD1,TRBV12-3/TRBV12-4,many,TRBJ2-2,TGTGCCAGCAGCCGACAGGGGAGGTTTGCCGGGGAGCTGTTTTTT,CASSRQGRFAGELFF
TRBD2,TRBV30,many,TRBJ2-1,TGTGCCTGGAGTGGACTAGCGGCACGGTATGAGCAGTTCTTC,CAWSGLAARYEQFF
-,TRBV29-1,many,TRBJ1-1,TGCAGCGTTGTCGGACACCCACGGAACACTGAAGCTTTCTTT,CSVVGHPRNTEAFF
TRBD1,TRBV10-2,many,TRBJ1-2,TGCGCCAGCAGTGAGGCAGGGGGCGGATATAACTATGGCTACACCTTC,CASSEAGGGYNYGYTF
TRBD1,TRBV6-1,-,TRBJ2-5,TGTGCCAGCAGTCATAAATTCGGGACAGGGAGAGAGACCCAGTACTTC,CASSHKFGTGRETQYF
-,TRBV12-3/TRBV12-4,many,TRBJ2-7,TGTGCCAGCAGTTTGAGCTTCTACGAGCAGTACTTC,CASSLSFYEQYF
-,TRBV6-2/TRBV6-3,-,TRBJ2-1,TGTGCCAGCAGTTACTCGATCGAAAAGGAGGGTTTCAATGAGCAGTTCTTC,CASSYSIEKEGFNEQFF
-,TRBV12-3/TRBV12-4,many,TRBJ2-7,TGTGCCAGCAGTTTAGCCAGGTTCACCTACGAGCAGTACTTC,CASSLARFTYEQYF
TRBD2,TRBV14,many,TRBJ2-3,TGTGCCAGCAGCCGGGGACTAGCGGGAACAGATACGCAGTATTTT,CASSRGLAGTDTQYF
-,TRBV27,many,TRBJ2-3,TGTGCCAGCAGTTTCAATCCCAACCTCGCGGATACGCAGTATTTT,CASSFNPNLADTQYF
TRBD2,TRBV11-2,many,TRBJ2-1,TGTGCCAGTGGGGGGGGGTACTACAATGAGCAGTTCTTC,CASGGGYYNEQFF
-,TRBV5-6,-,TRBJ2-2,TGTGCCAGCAGCTTTAGCTTCAGGGAGCTGTTTTTT,CASSFSFRELFF
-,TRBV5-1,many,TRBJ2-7,TGCGCCAGCAGCTCGGGAATGGGCGCCTACGAGCAGTACTTC,CASSSGMGAYEQYF
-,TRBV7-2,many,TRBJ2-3,TGTGCCACCGCTTACACAGATACGCAGTATTTT,CATAYTDTQYF
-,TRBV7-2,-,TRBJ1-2,TGTGCCAGCAGCCCCGTGGGGACCGCCACCTTC,CASSPVGTATF
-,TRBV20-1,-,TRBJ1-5,TGCAGTGCTAGAGCCGGGTTTTTTCGTCAGCCCCAGCATTTT,CSARAGFFRQPQHF
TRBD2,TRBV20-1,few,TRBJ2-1,TGCAGTGCTAGGGGGACTAGCGGGAGGTACAATGAGCAGTTCTTC,CSARGTSGRYNEQFF
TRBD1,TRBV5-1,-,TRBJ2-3,TGCGCCAGCAGTCAGGACAGGGCTTTCACAGATACGCAGTATTTT,CASSQDRAFTDTQYF
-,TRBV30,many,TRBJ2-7,TGTGCCTGGAGTCCCCTAGCCTACGAGCAGTACTTC,CAWSPLAYEQYF
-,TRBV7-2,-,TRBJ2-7,TGTGCCAGCAGCTTAGGGGGCTTCTACAATGAGCAGTACTTC,CASSLGGFYNEQYF
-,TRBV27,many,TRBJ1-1,TGTGCCAGCAGTTTACAGTACAGGGACACTGAAGCTTTCTTT,CASSLQYRDTEAFF
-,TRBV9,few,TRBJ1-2,TGTGCCAGCAGCGTAGCGGGCCGGGCTAACTATGGCTACACCTTC,CASSVAGRANYGYTF
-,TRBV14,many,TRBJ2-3,TGTGCCAGCAGCCAAGGATGGAAGGGGAGCGGGCCCACAGATACGCAGTATTTT,CASSQGWKGSGPTDTQYF
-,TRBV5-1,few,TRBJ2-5,TGCGCCAGCAGGATGCAAGAGACCCAGTACTTC,CASRMQETQYF
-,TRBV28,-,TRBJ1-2,TGTGCCAGCAGTTTATCTTTTAGCTACACCTTC,CASSLSFSYTF
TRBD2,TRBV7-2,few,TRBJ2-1,TGTGCCAGCAGCTTAGGTACGGGACTAGCGGGAGTTTTCTACAATGAGCAGTTCTTC,CASSLGTGLAGVFYNEQFF
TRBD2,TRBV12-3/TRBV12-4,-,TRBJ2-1,TGTGCCAGCAGTCCTATAGGACTAGCGGTCAACTCCTACAGTGAGCAGTTCTTC,CASSPIGLAVNSYSEQFF
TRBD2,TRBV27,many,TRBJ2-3,TGTGCCAGCAGGAGCAACTTCGCCGGGAGGACAGATACGCAGTATTTT,CASRSNFAGRTDTQYF
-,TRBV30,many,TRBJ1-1,TGTGCCTGGAGTGTCACGGGGCTGAACACTGAAGCTTTCTTT,CAWSVTGLNTEAFF
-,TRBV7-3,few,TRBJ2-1,TGTGCCAGCAGCCGACAAATATCCGGGACCAAGATTTACAATGAGCAGTTCTTC,CASSRQISGTKIYNEQFF
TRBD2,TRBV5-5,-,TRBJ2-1,TGTGCCAGCAGCACTTCTAGCGGGGTGAACAATGGGCAGTTCTTC,CASSTSSGVNNGQFF
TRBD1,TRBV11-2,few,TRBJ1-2,TGTGCCAGCAGCAATCAGGGACAGCTTAACTATGGCTACACCTTC,CASSNQGQLNYGYTF
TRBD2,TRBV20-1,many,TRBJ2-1,TGCAGTGCGCAGGGACTAGCGGGAATCTCCTACAATGAGCAGTTCTTC,CSAQGLAGISYNEQFF
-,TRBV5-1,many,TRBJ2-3,TGCGCCAGCAGCTCCGGGCTCCGAGGAGCGGTCAGCACAGATACGCAGTATTTT,CASSSGLRGAVSTDTQYF
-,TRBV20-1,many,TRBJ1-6,TGCAGTGCTAGCCCGACCTTGGGCGCGAATTCACCCCTCCACTTT,CSASPTLGANSPLHF
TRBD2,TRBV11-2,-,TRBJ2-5,TGTGCCAGCAGCCGCGGGACTAGCGGGCCCCAGTACTTC,CASSRGTSGPQYF